This record looks at one T cell receptor (beta chain) sequence and its context. These data come from a study of OX40 agonist ivuxolimab in advanced cancers. The germline CDR1 and CDR2 sequences are LNHDA and SQIVND (reference sequence). The CDR3 extends over 14 amino acids. Trimming stripped 7 bases from V and 2 bases from J, with 12 bases between. Only in-frame clones appear in the TCRdb table, and some are missing; sequencing was by immunoSEQ multiplex PCR. The sample has tens of thousands of clones, roughly 87% seen once. This receptor was identified in an adult with an advanced solid tumor such as melanoma, head and neck, liver or kidney cancer. The sample was CD4+ or CD8+ T cells sorted from blood, taken in a trial of the OX40 agonist ivuxolimab. The V call is TRBV19, the J call TRBJ1-5, with a weak D call TRBD1 (6 bases). CDR3 loop: CASTNGGGNQPQHF. Written as DNA, the CDR3 is TGTGCCAGTACCAATGGGGGCGGCAATCAGCCCCAGCATTTT.